The T cell receptor (beta chain) described here comes from a study of CD8+ T cells in alopecia areata. Study context: It was oral tofacitinib, at 5 to 10 mg twice daily, that treated patients received. Study-level points and caveats: Relative to normal scalp, lesional scalp, especially alopecia totalis/universalis, showed higher clonality. Scalp clonality and expanded CD8+ clones among the top 100 fell significantly with tofacitinib.

For this clone: The antigen is undetermined.

Reverse transcription of extracted RNA yielded cDNA, which provided the sequencing template. TCRdb's copy holds only in-frame clones and misses some; the assay was immunoSEQ multiplex PCR. The table has under 200,000 clones, less than 70% seen once. The treatment: oral pan-JAK inhibitor, 5-10 mg twice daily. Investigators sorted PBMCs to obtain both CD4+ and CD8+ T cells. V was trimmed by 3 bases and J by 13 bases, leaving 13 bases between them. This CDR3 region has 11 residues. Germline CDR1 SNHLY, CDR2 FYNNEI. The source material was CD4+ T cells sorted from blood, sampled at week 24, from a patient treated with tofacitinib. This chain joins TRBV2 and TRBJ2-7; D call uncertain. This receptor was obtained from a human donor with alopecia areata. The CDR3 DNA reads as TGTGCCAGCAGTGATCGGCAGCCTATTTACTTC. This gives the protein CASSDRQPIYF. The full variable domain, rest sourced from reference TRBV2 and TRBJ2-7, is EPEVTQTPSHQVTQMGQEVILRCVPISNHLYFYWYRQILGQKVEFLVSFYNNEISEKSEIFDDQFSVERPDGSNFTLKIRSTKLEDSAMYFCASSDRQPIYFGPGTRLTVT.